A single T cell receptor (beta chain) is shown here with its context. The CDR3 carries no conserved terminal phenylalanine or tryptophan, so it likely arises from a read error. Libraries for TCRalpha and TCRbeta carried sample barcodes and unique molecular identifiers via 5'RACE. TCRdb passed the 5' RACE reads through MiXCR, listing each CDR3 protein once. This table holds approximately 300,000 distinct CDR3 sequences, roughly 15% found once. This entry comes from a study of T-cell memory formation after mild COVID-19. Sample: PBMCs or a T cell subset sorted from them (not recorded which). The sequence came from a man aged 18 to 30 who had mild COVID-19 (a few samples of this study predate the infection). Cell type and time point are not known.

CDR3: CASSQSAGSGNTIYL. The CDR3 DNA is TGCGCCAGCAGCCAGTCGGCCGGCTCTGGAAACACCATATATTTG. The chain links TRBV4-3 to TRBJ1-3; D is undetermined. Trimming cost V 3 bases and J 0 bases, with 9 bases left between them. Germline V gene data show CDR1 as LGHNA and CDR2 as YSLEER. This CDR3 region has 15 residues.